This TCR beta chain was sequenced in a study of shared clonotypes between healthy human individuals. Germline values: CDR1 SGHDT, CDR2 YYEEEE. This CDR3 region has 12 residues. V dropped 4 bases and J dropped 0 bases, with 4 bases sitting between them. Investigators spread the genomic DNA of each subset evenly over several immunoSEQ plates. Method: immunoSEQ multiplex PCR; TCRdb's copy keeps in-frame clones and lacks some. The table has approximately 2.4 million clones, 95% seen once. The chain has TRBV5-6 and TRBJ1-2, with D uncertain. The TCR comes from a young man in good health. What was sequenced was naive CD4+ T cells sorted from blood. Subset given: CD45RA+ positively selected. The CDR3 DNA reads TGTGCCAGCAGCCGCTCTAACTATGGCTACACCTTC. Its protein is CASSRSNYGYTF. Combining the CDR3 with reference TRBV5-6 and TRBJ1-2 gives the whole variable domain DAGVTQSPTHLIKTRGQQVTLRCSPKSGHDTVSWYQQALGQGPQFIFQYYEEEERQRGNFPDRFSGHQFPNYSSELNVNALLLGDSALYLCASSRSNYGYTFGSGTRLTVV.